The 2 T cell receptor beta chains presented below share a single source sample, sequenced in a study of T cells in Graves' hyperthyroidism and ophthalmopathy. Amplification of TCR beta CDR3 regions used RNA as the template. TCR CDR3 underwent first-round RT-PCR with the HTBI primer set. TCRdb fed the multiplex PCR reads into MiXCR, producing one record per CDR3 protein. Among about 400,000 distinct CDR3 sequences listed, over 12% were seen once. The sequencing sample was made of blood. Receptors were obtained from a man aged 50 to 59 with Graves' ophthalmopathy.

This clonotype has at least ten counts. The V call is TRBV6-1, the J call TRBJ2-1; D is uncertain. Germline-derived CDR1 and CDR2 are MNHNS and SASEGT. The V end was cut by 5 bases, the J end by 4 bases, with 9 bases between. This CDR3 is 13 amino acids long. The CDR3 coding sequence is TGTGCCAGCAGTTCCGGCCAGTACAATGAGCAGTTCTTC. Its protein product is CASSSGQYNEQFF.

This clonotype has at least ten counts. The gene calls are TRBV5-1 and TRBJ2-5; D unclear. Trimming removed 0 bases at V and 4 bases at J, with 4 bases between. Germline V lookup: CDR1 SGHRS, CDR2 YFSETQ. The CDR3 spans 12 residues. CDR3 residues: CASSLARETQYF. The DNA of the CDR3 is TGCGCCAGCAGCTTGGCACGAGAGACCCAGTACTTC.